The next 30 T cell receptor beta chains were all read from a single sample in a study of post-analysis software for immune sequencing data. The TCR beta cDNA libraries contained unique molecular identifiers. TCRdb ran MiXCR on the PCR reads and lists one entry per CDR3 protein. The sample lists about 800,000 distinct CDR3 sequences, about 32% occurring once. Study-wide points: Relative to controls, patients had about five TRBV segments at higher frequency, with TRBV5-6, TRBV5-1 and TRBV20-1 among these.

These receptors lack a known antigen. The specimen was blood. These receptors originate from a girl between 5 and 17 years old with multiple sclerosis.

CDR3 loop: CASSLVTEQETQYF. DNA of the CDR3: TGTGCCAGCAGCTTAGTCACAGAACAAGAGACCCAGTACTTC. The genes are TRBV11-2 and TRBJ2-5; D unresolved. V was pared by 1 base and J by 2 bases, with 8 bases between. The CDR3 extends over 14 amino acids. Germline CDR1 SGHAT, CDR2 FQNNGV.

This clonotype appeared a few times. The rearrangement joins TRBV5-1 to TRBJ2-7; 11 bases are a match to TRBD1. The CDR3 is 14 amino acids. Looked up from germline, CDR1 is SGHRS and CDR2 is YFSETQ. Trimming took 7 bases from V and 0 from J; bases not matched to a gene: 3. This chain's CDR3 is CASGQGASSYEQYF. In nucleotides, the CDR3 is TGCGCCAGCGGACAGGGGGCGAGCTCCTACGAGCAGTACTTC.

This clonotype turned up a few times. Relative to the germline gene, one junction end is altered; a read error may explain this. The chain has TRBV6-5 and TRBJ1-2; 12 bases are a match to TRBD1. This CDR3 is built from 16 residues. Germline values: CDR1 MNHEY, CDR2 SVGAGI. Here the CDR3 DNA reads TGTGCCTGCAGTTACTACGGGACAGGGGGCGCTTATGGCTACACCTTC. It encodes CACSYYGTGGAYGYTF.

This clonotype was seen a handful of times. An end of the junction differs from the germline gene, which may be a read error. Written as DNA, the CDR3 is TGTGCCGGCAGCCCAGGGGCTAGCGGGAGTATCTACGAGCAGTACTTC. Its protein is CAGSPGASGSIYEQYF. The J gene is TRBJ2-7, the V gene TRBV7-2, with TRBD2 matching 10 bases. The V gene's germline CDR1 is SGHTA and CDR2 FQGNSA. This CDR3 spans 16 amino acids.

The chain joins TRBV6-1 to TRBJ2-5, with 13 bases fitting TRBD2. CDR1 is MNHNS, CDR2 SASEGT, per germline. CDR3 length: 17 amino acids. The ends lost 1 base at V and 12 bases at J; junction bases unmatched: 14. The DNA for the CDR3 is TGTGCCAGCAGTGAAGGCGTTTATGGGACTAGCGGGACCGAAAAGTACTTC. This encodes CASSEGVYGTSGTEKYF.

As to this clonotype: A read error may account for a junction end that differs from germline. The chain joins TRBV7-2 to TRBJ2-1, with a tentative D call TRBD2 (5 bases). Germline V gives CDR1 SGHTA, CDR2 FQGNSA. This CDR3 is 15 amino acids long. DNA for the CDR3: TGTGTCAGCAGCTTAGACGGGATACCCTACAATGAGCAGTTCTTC. Protein sequence: CVSSLDGIPYNEQFF.

This clonotype was recorded a few times. V usage is TRBV6-2 or TRBV6-3 and J usage is TRBJ1-5; D call uncertain. Germline CDR1 reads MNHEY; CDR2 reads SVGEGT. With 8 bases removed from V and 7 bases from J, the gap between germline ends came to 18 bases. CDR3 size: 14 residues. The CDR3 sequence is CASQRAVDSQPQHF. The DNA for the CDR3 is TGTGCCAGCCAACGGGCCGTAGACTCCCAGCCCCAGCATTTT.

In its sample, this clonotype was seen a few times. This sequence joins TRBV6-2 or TRBV6-3 and TRBJ2-1; a weak D match, TRBD2 (6 bases). V dropped 8 bases and J dropped 9 bases, with 17 bases sitting between them. Germline-derived CDR1 and CDR2 are MNHEY and SVGEGT. The CDR3 extends over 13 amino acids. Here the CDR3 DNA reads TGTGCCAGCTCACCCACGGGAGCTAGTGAGCAGTTCTTC. This sequence encodes CASSPTGASEQFF.

A few counts support this clonotype. The CDR3: CASSGGGPGANVLTF. In nucleotides, the CDR3 is TGTGCCAGCAGCGGGGGGGGCCCTGGGGCCAACGTCCTGACTTTC. The chain is built from TRBV28 and TRBJ2-6; TRBD2 aligns across 8 bases. The V gene end was trimmed by 6 bases and the J gene end by 2 bases; junction bases not matched to a gene: 3. This CDR3 has 15 residues. CDR1 is MDHEN and CDR2 is SYDVKM in the germline V gene.

This chain links TRBV20-1 with TRBJ2-3; D is uncertain. Germline assignment: CDR1 DFQATT and CDR2 SNEGSKA (reference sequence). The CDR3 has 12 residues. The ends were cut back, 3 bases at V and 4 bases at J, with 8 bases in the middle. The CDR3 bases are TGCAGTGCTAGCGGGTTAGCAGATACGCAGTATTTT. Its protein product is CSASGLADTQYF.

The chain carries TRBV7-9 and TRBJ1-1, with a tentative D call TRBD1 (6 bases). The CDR3 spans 12 residues. Germline CDR1 reads SEHNR; CDR2 reads FQNEAQ (reference sequence). V dropped 3 bases and J dropped 8 bases, with 10 bases sitting between them. The CDR3 DNA is TGTGCCAGCAGCTTTACAGGGAAAGAAGCTTTCTTT. Translating it yields CASSFTGKEAFF.

The genes are TRBV2 and TRBJ2-7; 12 nucleotides align to TRBD2. CDR1 SNHLY and CDR2 FYNNEI come from the germline V gene. J lost 0 bases, V lost 6 bases, and 3 bases had no gene match. The CDR3 consists of 15 residues. The CDR3, as DNA: TGTGCCAGCAGCCGGACTAGCGGGGCCTCCTACGAGCAGTACTTC. It yields the protein CASSRTSGASYEQYF.

The rearrangement uses TRBV5-8 and TRBJ2-3; 10 bases fit TRBD1. The CDR3 runs 18 residues. V lost 6 bases to trimming and J lost 4 bases; unmatched junction nucleotides: 17. Germline V gene lookup returns CDR1 SGHTS and CDR2 YDEGEE. Written as DNA, the CDR3 is TGTGCCAGCACCCCCCTCTTGCTGGGACAGGGGTTGTCAGATACGCAGTATTTT. Protein sequence: CASTPLLLGQGLSDTQYF.

This clonotype was seen a few times. As DNA, the CDR3 is TGCGCCAGCAGCCAAAGTCCAGGGTCGGGCTACGAGCAGTACTTC. As protein: CASSQSPGSGYEQYF. J is TRBJ2-7 and V is TRBV4-3, with TRBD1 as a possible D gene (5 bases). Germline loops: CDR1 LGHNA, CDR2 YSLEER. The CDR3 covers 15 residues. The V end lost 2 bases, the J end lost 3 bases, and 14 bases lay between the germline ends.

J is TRBJ2-4 and V is TRBV6-2 or TRBV6-3; TRBD2 agrees at 9 bases. From germline, CDR1 is MNHEY and CDR2 SVGEGT. Germline trimming cut 8 bases from V and 1 base from J; bases unmatched to any gene: 18. The CDR3 is made up of 19 amino acids. CDR3 in amino acids: CASSLGATSGLGAKNIQYF. The CDR3 coding sequence is TGTGCCAGCTCCTTAGGTGCGACTAGCGGACTCGGGGCCAAAAACATTCAGTACTTC.

Written as DNA, the CDR3 is TGTGCCAGCCACACGCGGGGGGCCGGGAACGAGCAGTACTTC. The encoded protein is CASHTRGAGNEQYF. The rearrangement joins TRBV7-2 to TRBJ2-7, with 8 bases fitting TRBD2. Germline CDR1 and CDR2: SGHTA and FQGNSA. V trimming: 8 bases; J trimming: 5 bases; junction bases outside the gene matches: 11. The CDR3 has 14 amino acids.

This chain joins TRBV4-3 and TRBJ2-1; TRBD1 is a possible D gene (5 bases). This CDR3 has 16 residues. V was shortened by 2 bases and J by 4 bases, with 15 bases between the two germline ends. Germline assignment: CDR1 LGHNA and CDR2 YSLEER. CDR3 residues: CASSQNFRAGYNEQFF. The CDR3 DNA reads as TGCGCCAGCAGCCAAAATTTCCGGGCAGGGTACAATGAGCAGTTCTTC.

The chain joins TRBV12-3 or TRBV12-4 to TRBJ2-5; D is perhaps TRBD2 (6 bases). This CDR3 region has 14 residues. Trimming removed 2 bases from V and 11 bases from J, with 18 bases in between. The CDR3 DNA follows: TGTGCCAGCAGTTTATCGGCGTCTGGTCGGGAGCAGTACTTC. It translates to CASSLSASGREQYF.

The V call is TRBV2, the J call TRBJ2-1, with TRBD2 identical over 7 bases. J lost 6 bases, V lost 1 base, and 6 bases had no gene match. CDR3 length: 15 residues. In germline, CDR1 is SNHLY, CDR2 FYNNEI. In nucleotides, the CDR3 is TGTGCCAGCAGTGAAGGCCCAGGGAGGGGCAATGAGCAGTTCTTC. This codes for CASSEGPGRGNEQFF.

The sample holds a few counts of this clonotype. The gene calls are TRBV14 and TRBJ1-4; D perhaps matches TRBD1 (5 bases). Per the germline V gene, CDR1 is SGHDN and CDR2 is FVKESK. The V and J ends lost 3 bases and 1 base respectively, with 9 bases between them. The CDR3 is made up of 15 amino acids. Here the CDR3 DNA reads TGTGCCAGCAGCCAGGGGCTTGGAACTAATGAAAAACTGTTTTTT. It codes for CASSQGLGTNEKLFF.

This clonotype was seen only a few times. A junction end diverges from the germline sequence, so it may reflect a read error. The chain is built from TRBV29-1 and TRBJ2-7; D not resolved. CDR3 length equals 14 residues. Germline CDR1 SQVTM, CDR2 ANQGSEA. The CDR3 DNA sequence: TGCAGCGTTGTAGTTGGTGGCGGCTCCTACAAGCAGTACTTC. It specifies CSVVVGGGSYKQYF.

This chain joins TRBV6-1 and TRBJ1-1, with TRBD1 identical over 8 bases. The V gene's germline CDR1 is MNHNS and CDR2 SASEGT. CDR3 size: 15 residues. Trimming removed 10 bases from V and 3 bases from J; junction bases left unmatched: 13. Here the CDR3 reads CATLEPGQADTEAFF. The CDR3 nucleotides are TGTGCCACGCTGGAACCGGGACAGGCGGACACTGAAGCTTTCTTT.

This clonotype was found a few times. The chain combines TRBV15 with TRBJ2-5; perhaps TRBD1 as D (5 bases). The CDR3 runs 16 residues. Between the trimmed V and J ends, which lost 0 bases and 1 base, there was a span of 12 bases. Germline V CDR1 and CDR2: LNHNV, YYDKDF (reference sequence). The CDR3 is CATSREGPASQETQYF. The CDR3 DNA sequence: TGTGCCACCAGCAGAGAGGGGCCAGCCAGCCAAGAGACCCAGTACTTC. The whole variable domain, filled in from reference TRBV15 and TRBJ2-5, reads DAMVIQNPRYQVTQFGKPVTLSCSQTLNHNVMYWYQQKSSQAPKLLFHYYDKDFNNEADTPDNFQSRRPNTSFCFLDIRSPGLGDTAMYLCATSREGPASQETQYFGPGTRLLVL.

The chain carries TRBV24-1 and TRBJ2-6; TRBD1 matches 7 bases. Germline V CDR1 and CDR2: KGHDR, SFDVKD. V lost 2 bases to trimming and J lost 0 bases; unmatched junction nucleotides: 9. CDR3 length: 19 residues. In DNA form, the CDR3 reads TGTGCCACCAGTGATTCCCGGTGGGACAGAAACTCTGGGGCCAACGTCCTGACTTTC. Residues: CATSDSRWDRNSGANVLTF.

This clonotype has at least ten counts. The V and J genes are TRBV7-2 and TRBJ2-5; 7 bases line up with TRBD2. The CDR3 totals 15 residues. Germline loops: CDR1 SGHTA, CDR2 FQGNSA. Unmatched junction bases numbered 4, after V lost 1 base and J lost 2 bases. The CDR3 sequence: CASSLVGGSQETQYF. The CDR3 nucleotides are TGTGCCAGCAGCTTAGTGGGCGGGAGTCAAGAGACCCAGTACTTC.

This chain joins TRBV10-1 and TRBJ2-7; D is perhaps TRBD2 (6 bases). Germline lookup yields CDR1 WNHNN and CDR2 SYGVQD (reference sequence). With 3 bases removed from V and 4 bases from J, the gap between germline ends came to 13 bases. The CDR3 has 14 amino acids. CDR3 protein: CASSDVRERYEQYF. The CDR3 DNA follows: TGCGCCAGCAGTGATGTCCGGGAGAGATACGAGCAGTACTTC.

The chain links TRBV6-2 or TRBV6-3 to TRBJ2-1; 10 bases align to TRBD2. CDR1 and CDR2 from the germline V gene are MNHEY and SVGEGT. The CDR3 spans 20 residues. Trimming removed 0 bases from V and 4 bases from J; junction bases left unmatched: 15. For the CDR3, the DNA is TGTGCCAGCAGTTACTCGGTGGCAGGGCCTAGCGGGGGAGGATACAATGAGCAGTTCTTC. Translating it yields CASSYSVAGPSGGGYNEQFF.

The chain has TRBV2 and TRBJ1-5; D is unclear. The CDR3 runs 13 residues. CDR1 SNHLY and CDR2 FYNNEI come from the germline V gene. V gave up 7 bases and J gave up 6 bases, with 13 bases separating them. CDR3 coding DNA: TGTGCCAGCACCCCAAGTTGGGGTCAGCCCCAGCATTTT. Amino acids: CASTPSWGQPQHF.

This chain uses TRBV6-1 with TRBJ1-5; 8 bases map to TRBD1. Germline V gives CDR1 MNHNS, CDR2 SASEGT. The V and J ends lost 4 bases and 5 bases, in that order; junction bases with no gene match: 1. There are 13 residues in the CDR3. CDR3 DNA: TGTGCCAGCAGTGTACAGGGGGATCAGCCCCAGCATTTT. It specifies CASSVQGDQPQHF.

The chain couples TRBV5-5 to TRBJ2-7, with 8 nucleotides matching TRBD2. Germline CDR1 reads SGHKS; CDR2 reads YYEKEE (reference sequence). The CDR3 has 16 residues. V trimming: 2 bases; J trimming: 0 bases; junction bases outside the gene matches: 7. The CDR3 coding sequence is TGTGCCAGCAGCTTTCCGGGAGGGCCAAGCTCCTACGAGCAGTACTTC. Its translation: CASSFPGGPSSYEQYF.